This T cell receptor (beta chain) was documented in a study of CD8 T cells in ankylosing spondylitis. From the 5' RACE reads, TCRdb called clonotypes with MiXCR, one entry per CDR3 protein. The sample has 100,000 to 150,000 distinct CDR3 sequences, roughly 7.3% seen once. General study findings and limits: Researchers reportedly found disease-linked clones significantly enriched in matched ankylosing spondylitis synovial fluid.

In its sample, this clonotype was seen many times. Its specificity is not known. V lost 3 bases and J lost 4, with 12 bases in between. The CDR3 spans 14 residues. From germline, CDR1 is SEHNR and CDR2 FQNEAQ (reference sequence). The receptor was isolated from a male donor with ankylosing spondylitis or in good health (not recorded which). The sample comprised blood, either unsorted or a sorted T cell fraction (not recorded which). This chain uses TRBV7-9 with TRBJ1-1; D is undetermined. CDR3 loop: CASSFQGESTEAFF. CDR3 coding DNA: TGTGCCAGCAGCTTCCAAGGAGAGAGCACTGAAGCTTTCTTT.